The rows below give T cell receptor beta chains drawn from one sample of a study of CD8 T cell repertoires and HIV-1 epitope variants. TCRdb's copy holds only in-frame clones and misses some; the assay was immunoSEQ multiplex PCR. The data hold about 95,000 clones, with roughly four fifths observed a single time. The sample was uncultured baseline CD8+ T cells from peripheral blood mononuclear cells (PBMCs). Receptors were obtained from a male donor with HIV. Both conserved end residues are part of each CDR3. The order of the fields is D gene, J gene, V gene, clone size, CDR3 protein, CDR3 DNA. A D gene is named only where the DNA matches it firmly. Expanded clones are given a class, and other clones once, few, many or no size at all.

NA,TRBJ1-1,TRBV10-2,NA,CASSRDTEAFF,TGCGCCAGCAGCCGGGACACTGAAGCTTTCTTT
NA,TRBJ2-6,TRBV18,NA,CASSPQRSGANVLTF,TGTGCCAGCTCACCACAAAGGTCTGGGGCCAACGTCCTGACTTTC
TRBD1,TRBJ1-5,TRBV15,NA,CATSPGTGSGNQPQHF,TGTGCCACCAGCCCTGGGACAGGTAGTGGCAATCAGCCCCAGCATTTT
NA,TRBJ1-2,TRBV6-1,once,CASSLTTTQNYGYTF,TGTGCCAGCAGCCTTACTACAACCCAAAACTATGGCTACACCTTC
NA,TRBJ2-1,TRBV27,many,CASSLPGARSYNEQFF,TGTGCCAGCAGTTTACCTGGGGCGCGGTCCTACAATGAGCAGTTCTTC
TRBD2,TRBJ2-6,TRBV9,NA,CASSVVGGENFGGANVLTF,TGTGCCAGCAGCGTAGTGGGAGGGGAGAACTTCGGTGGGGCCAACGTCCTGACTTTC
TRBD1,TRBJ1-1,TRBV29-1,few,CSIQDRKNTEAFF,TGCAGCATCCAGGACAGGAAGAACACTGAAGCTTTCTTT
TRBD1,TRBJ1-2,TRBV5-4,few,CASSLALTGPGYGYTF,TGTGCCAGCAGCTTGGCCCTGACAGGGCCGGGCTATGGCTACACCTTC
TRBD1,TRBJ2-5,TRBV4-3,NA,CASSQEVLGGPMETQYF,TGCGCCAGCAGCCAAGAAGTTCTAGGGGGCCCAATGGAGACCCAGTACTTC
NA,TRBJ1-2,TRBV5-4,once,CASSLEGSGYTF,TGTGCCAGCAGCTTGGAGGGTTCGGGCTACACCTTC
TRBD2,TRBJ2-3,TRBV4-2,once,CASSQEPGGARTDTQYF,TGTGCCAGCAGCCAAGAACCGGGGGGGGCCCGCACAGATACGCAGTATTTT
NA,TRBJ2-2,TRBV29-1,NA,CSAAQGGNTGELFF,TGCAGCGCCGCACAGGGTGGTAACACCGGGGAGCTGTTTTTT
TRBD2,TRBJ2-3,TRBV5-6,NA,CASSLAGGAMDTQYF,TGTGCCAGCAGCTTGGCGGGGGGAGCCATGGATACGCAGTATTTT
NA,TRBJ1-1,TRBV6-5,NA,CASSYSGRGIEAFF,TGTGCCAGCAGTTACTCAGGACGGGGAATAGAAGCTTTCTTT
NA,TRBJ2-7,TRBV28,NA,CASSFPNHPYEQYF,TGTGCCAGCAGTTTTCCTAATCACCCTTACGAGCAGTACTTC
NA,TRBJ1-4,TRBV19,NA,CASSMTQRSEKLFF,TGTGCCAGTAGTATGACGCAAAGGAGCGAAAAACTGTTTTTT
NA,TRBJ2-7,TRBV2,NA,CAIALGLPYEQYF,TGTGCCATTGCGCTGGGACTTCCCTACGAGCAGTACTTC
TRBD2,TRBJ2-5,TRBV5-4,NA,CASSSGTSGIRYQETQYF,TGTGCCAGCAGCTCGGGGACTAGCGGGATCCGATACCAAGAGACCCAGTACTTC
NA,TRBJ2-6,TRBV6-1,few,CASSTGSGANVLTF,TGTGCCAGCAGTACGGGCTCTGGGGCCAACGTCCTGACTTTC
NA,TRBJ1-5,TRBV28,many,CASSLVEGYQHF,TGTGCCAGCAGCCTAGTTGAGGGTTACCAGCATTTT
NA,TRBJ1-6,TRBV7-9,NA,CASREGNSPLHF,TGTGCCAGCAGAGAGGGCAATTCACCCCTCCACTTT
NA,TRBJ1-5,TRBV6-1,few,CASSPRDLLPQHF,TGTGCCAGCAGCCCCAGGGACTTGTTGCCCCAGCATTTT
TRBD2,TRBJ2-2,TRBV5-1,NA,CASSLTSVNTGELFF,TGCGCCAGCAGCCTGACTAGCGTGAACACCGGGGAGCTGTTTTTT
TRBD1,TRBJ1-1,TRBV5-1,NA,CASRAGTANTEAFF,TGCGCCAGCAGAGCTGGGACAGCGAACACTGAAGCTTTCTTT
NA,TRBJ1-1,TRBV5-5,NA,CASSLETVDNTEAFF,TGTGCCAGCAGCTTGGAGACAGTTGACAACACTGAAGCTTTCTTT
NA,TRBJ1-2,TRBV6-5,few,CASTPGTLYGYTF,TGTGCCAGCACCCCCGGGACACTTTATGGCTACACCTTC
NA,TRBJ1-1,TRBV27,NA,CASSPLAVVNTEAFF,TGTGCCAGCAGTCCCCTCGCAGTGGTGAACACTGAAGCTTTCTTT
TRBD2,TRBJ2-3,TRBV4-3,few,CASSQDRRGGGSTDTQYF,TGCGCCAGCAGCCAAGATAGAAGGGGCGGGGGGTCCACAGATACGCAGTATTTT
TRBD1,TRBJ1-3,TRBV7-8,NA,CASSLRGGQGASGNTIYF,TGTGCCAGCAGCTTAAGGGGTGGTCAGGGGGCTTCTGGAAACACCATATATTTT
TRBD2,TRBJ2-1,TRBV10-3,NA,CAIRPGLAGVNEQFF,TGTGCCATCAGACCGGGACTAGCGGGGGTGAATGAGCAGTTCTTC
NA,TRBJ2-7,TRBV27,NA,CASSPMAISYEQYF,TGTGCCAGCAGTCCCATGGCGATCTCCTACGAGCAGTACTTC
TRBD2,TRBJ2-1,TRBV6-5,NA,CASSPGLAGHEQFF,TGTGCCAGCAGCCCGGGACTAGCGGGCCATGAGCAGTTCTTC
TRBD2,TRBJ2-7,TRBV5-4,few,CASSSGGDPNSYEQYF,TGTGCCAGCAGCTCTGGGGGGGACCCGAACTCCTACGAGCAGTACTTC
TRBD1,TRBJ1-6,TRBV27,NA,CASSYSGTGLNSPLHF,TGTGCCAGCAGTTATTCCGGGACAGGGCTCAATTCACCCCTCCACTTT
NA,TRBJ1-5,TRBV7-2,NA,CASSPLPWDNQPQHF,TGTGCCAGCAGCCCCTTACCCTGGGACAATCAGCCCCAGCATTTT
TRBD1,TRBJ1-1,TRBV5-1,NA,CASSRDRGTEAFF,TGCGCCAGCAGTAGGGACAGGGGAACTGAAGCTTTCTTT
TRBD2,TRBJ2-2,TRBV2,NA,CASKLASGNTGELFF,TGTGCCAGCAAATTGGCTAGCGGGAACACCGGGGAGCTGTTTTTT
TRBD1,TRBJ2-2,TRBV13,NA,CASSLDRGMNTGELFF,TGTGCCAGCAGCTTAGACAGGGGGATGAACACCGGGGAGCTGTTTTTT